These 2 T cell receptor beta chains were all obtained from the same sample, sequenced in a study of blood T cell repertoires in COVID-19. TCRdb's table, derived via immunoSEQ multiplex PCR, lists solely in-frame clones and lacks some. The data hold some 170,000 clones, with about 90% observed a single time. The sample consisted of PBMCs or T cells enriched from blood (not recorded which). Every receptor here comes from a human donor with acute COVID-19. The donor label of this sample is uncertain.

The chain combines TRBV5-1 with TRBJ1-2; no clear D gene. The germline gives CDR1 SGHRS, CDR2 YFSETQ. The V and J ends lost 4 bases and 7 bases respectively, with 17 bases between them. The CDR3 runs 14 residues. The chain's CDR3 is CASSPGQTGSGYTF. DNA for the CDR3: TGCGCCAGCAGCCCCGGCCAGACTGGGAGTGGCTACACCTTC.

V is TRBV24-1 and J is TRBJ1-1; no clear D. With 3 bases removed from V and 1 base from J, the gap between germline ends came to 5 bases. Germline V CDR1 and CDR2: KGHDR, SFDVKD. The CDR3 totals 13 residues. The CDR3 protein is CATSDGGNTEAFF. DNA of the CDR3: TGTGCCACCAGTGATGGCGGGAACACTGAAGCTTTCTTT.